A single sample is the source of the 6 T cell receptor beta chains below, sequenced in a study of blood T cell repertoires in COVID-19. Produced via immunoSEQ multiplex PCR; TCRdb's table is partial and in-frame only. The sample consists of 200,000 to 250,000 clones, just over 85% of them appearing once. Sequencing was carried out using PBMCs or T cells enriched from blood (not recorded which). All receptors derive from a middle-aged woman with acute COVID-19.

V and J are TRBV4-2 and TRBJ2-1, with a tentative D call TRBD2 (6 bases). This CDR3 is built from 16 residues. In germline, CDR1 is LGHNA, CDR2 YNFKEQ. Trimming removed 2 bases at V and 4 bases at J, with 15 bases between. This chain's CDR3 is CASSQIGGTRYNEQFF. CDR3 DNA: TGTGCCAGCAGCCAAATTGGGGGGACTCGGTACAATGAGCAGTTCTTC.

The rearrangement joins TRBV10-1 to TRBJ2-3, with D maybe TRBD1 (6 bases). This CDR3 comprises 14 residues. The V gene lost 3 bases and the J gene lost 4 bases, with 11 bases spanning the gap. Germline V gene sequence: CDR1 WNHNN, CDR2 SYGVQD (reference sequence). CDR3: CASSDQGSADTQYF. The CDR3 DNA reads TGCGCCAGCAGTGATCAGGGGAGCGCAGATACGCAGTATTTT.

Only a few counts were recorded for this clone. The chain recombines TRBV7-9 with TRBJ1-6; TRBD1 matches at 8 bases. CDR3 size: 17 residues. Per the germline V gene, CDR1 is SEHNR and CDR2 is FQNEAQ (reference sequence). V was clipped by 6 bases and J by 3 bases; unmatched bases: 10. The CDR3 loop is CASSSGQGKVYNSPLHF. The CDR3 DNA sequence: TGTGCCAGCAGTAGCGGACAGGGTAAAGTCTATAATTCACCCCTCCACTTT.

CDR3 protein: CASRADRAAGYTF. The CDR3 bases are TGTGCCAGCAGGGCTGACAGGGCGGCTGGCTACACCTTC. The chain links TRBV5-4 to TRBJ1-2, with TRBD1 identical over 7 bases. Germline CDR1 reads SGHNT; CDR2 reads YYREEE (reference sequence). This CDR3 has 13 amino acids. J lost 7 bases, V lost 5 bases, and 8 bases had no gene match.

The chain employs TRBV5-6 and TRBJ1-2; D is possibly TRBD1 (6 bases). The ends were cut back, 4 bases at V and 7 bases at J, with 23 bases in the middle. CDR1 and CDR2 from the germline V gene are SGHDT and YYEEEE. The CDR3 contains 16 residues. The DNA for the CDR3 is TGTGCCAGCAGCAGCGCGGCCGAAGGGGGAATGGGTGGCTACACCTTC. It yields the protein CASSSAAEGGMGGYTF.

The gene calls are TRBV7-9 and TRBJ2-1; 8 bases line up with TRBD2. This CDR3 region has 13 residues. V lost 5 bases and J lost 9; bases outside the gene matches: 6. Germline V gene sequence: CDR1 SEHNR, CDR2 FQNEAQ (reference sequence). The CDR3 DNA sequence: TGTGCCAGCAGCCGGCCTGGGACTAGTGAGCAGTTCTTC. It encodes CASSRPGTSEQFF.